The 6 T cell receptor beta chains listed next were all sequenced from one sample in a study of siplizumab effects on memory and regulatory T cells (dated by TCRdb to between 2018 and 2021). Library construction relied on the immunoSEQ multiplex PCR assay. TCRdb provides this immuneACCESS table in a form limited to in-frame rearrangements. Some clones are lacking; in checked studies, under half of them reflect an unresolved V gene, and why the rest are absent is not known. Counted in this sample were some 64,000 clones; 79% of them appeared once. The top ten constitute roughly 0.4% of the sample. The specimen was memory CD4+ T cells sorted from blood. Explained via the paper, the cell subset or site label denotes: unstimulated CD4+ memory T cells. These receptor sequences come from a human donor in good health.

The chain uses TRBV5-1 and TRBJ2-5, with 7 bases fitting TRBD2. Germline V gives CDR1 SGHRS, CDR2 YFSETQ. The V and J ends lost 3 bases and 1 base, in that order; junction bases with no gene match: 6. The CDR3 totals 15 residues. The CDR3 loop is CASSYLAEPQETQYF. CDR3 bases: TGCGCCAGCAGCTACCTAGCGGAGCCCCAAGAGACCCAGTACTTC.

The chain recombines TRBV7-2 with TRBJ2-2; D remains unclear. V was shortened by 2 bases and J by 8 bases, with 9 bases between the two germline ends. The CDR3 contains 13 residues. Per the germline V gene, CDR1 is SGHTA and CDR2 is FQGNSA. DNA of the CDR3: TGTGCCAGCAGCTTAACTGCGACGGGGGAGCTGTTTTTT. Translating it yields CASSLTATGELFF.

The rearrangement joins TRBV6-4 to TRBJ2-3; TRBD1 matches at 8 bases. The CDR3 totals 15 residues. V shed 2 bases, J shed 4 bases, and the junction held 5 bases outside the gene matches. The germline V gene has CDR1 MRHNA and CDR2 SNTAGT. This chain's CDR3 is CASSDQGAGADTQYF. The DNA for the CDR3 is TGTGCCAGCAGTGACCAGGGGGCAGGAGCAGATACGCAGTATTTT.

This clone was seen more than once but under ten times. The CDR3 DNA reads as TGTGCCAGCAGCAAAGCGCAGGACAGGGGTTTCGATAGTCCCAATCAGCCCCAGCATTTT. Translated, it gives CASSKAQDRGFDSPNQPQHF. The V gene is TRBV21-1, the J gene TRBJ1-5; TRBD1 is the table's D call, not checked against the DNA. TRBV21-1 is a recognized pseudogene. This CDR3 spans 20 amino acids.

The chain has TRBV25-1 and TRBJ1-4; D possibly corresponds to TRBD1 (5 bases). The CDR3 extends over 16 amino acids. The ends were cut back, 4 bases at V and 0 bases at J, with 12 bases in the middle. Per germline, CDR1 MGHDK and CDR2 SYGVNS. CDR3 residues: CASSVGQQATNEKLFF. The CDR3 DNA follows: TGTGCCAGCAGTGTGGGGCAGCAGGCAACTAATGAAAAACTGTTTTTT. Complete variable domain (other parts from reference TRBV25-1 and TRBJ1-4): EADIYQTPRYLVIGTGKKITLECSQTMGHDKMYWYQQDPGMELHLIHYSYGVNSTEKGDLSSESTVSRIRTEHFPLTLESARPSHTSQYLCASSVGQQATNEKLFFGSGTQLSVL.

The rearrangement joins TRBV7-9 to TRBJ1-1, with no clear D. The CDR3 spans 11 residues. V was pared by 3 bases and J by 5 bases, with 4 bases between. CDR1 SEHNR and CDR2 FQNEAQ come from the germline V gene (reference sequence). CDR3 nucleotide sequence: TGTGCCAGCAGCTTTGAGACTGAAGCTTTCTTT. Amino acid sequence: CASSFETEAFF.